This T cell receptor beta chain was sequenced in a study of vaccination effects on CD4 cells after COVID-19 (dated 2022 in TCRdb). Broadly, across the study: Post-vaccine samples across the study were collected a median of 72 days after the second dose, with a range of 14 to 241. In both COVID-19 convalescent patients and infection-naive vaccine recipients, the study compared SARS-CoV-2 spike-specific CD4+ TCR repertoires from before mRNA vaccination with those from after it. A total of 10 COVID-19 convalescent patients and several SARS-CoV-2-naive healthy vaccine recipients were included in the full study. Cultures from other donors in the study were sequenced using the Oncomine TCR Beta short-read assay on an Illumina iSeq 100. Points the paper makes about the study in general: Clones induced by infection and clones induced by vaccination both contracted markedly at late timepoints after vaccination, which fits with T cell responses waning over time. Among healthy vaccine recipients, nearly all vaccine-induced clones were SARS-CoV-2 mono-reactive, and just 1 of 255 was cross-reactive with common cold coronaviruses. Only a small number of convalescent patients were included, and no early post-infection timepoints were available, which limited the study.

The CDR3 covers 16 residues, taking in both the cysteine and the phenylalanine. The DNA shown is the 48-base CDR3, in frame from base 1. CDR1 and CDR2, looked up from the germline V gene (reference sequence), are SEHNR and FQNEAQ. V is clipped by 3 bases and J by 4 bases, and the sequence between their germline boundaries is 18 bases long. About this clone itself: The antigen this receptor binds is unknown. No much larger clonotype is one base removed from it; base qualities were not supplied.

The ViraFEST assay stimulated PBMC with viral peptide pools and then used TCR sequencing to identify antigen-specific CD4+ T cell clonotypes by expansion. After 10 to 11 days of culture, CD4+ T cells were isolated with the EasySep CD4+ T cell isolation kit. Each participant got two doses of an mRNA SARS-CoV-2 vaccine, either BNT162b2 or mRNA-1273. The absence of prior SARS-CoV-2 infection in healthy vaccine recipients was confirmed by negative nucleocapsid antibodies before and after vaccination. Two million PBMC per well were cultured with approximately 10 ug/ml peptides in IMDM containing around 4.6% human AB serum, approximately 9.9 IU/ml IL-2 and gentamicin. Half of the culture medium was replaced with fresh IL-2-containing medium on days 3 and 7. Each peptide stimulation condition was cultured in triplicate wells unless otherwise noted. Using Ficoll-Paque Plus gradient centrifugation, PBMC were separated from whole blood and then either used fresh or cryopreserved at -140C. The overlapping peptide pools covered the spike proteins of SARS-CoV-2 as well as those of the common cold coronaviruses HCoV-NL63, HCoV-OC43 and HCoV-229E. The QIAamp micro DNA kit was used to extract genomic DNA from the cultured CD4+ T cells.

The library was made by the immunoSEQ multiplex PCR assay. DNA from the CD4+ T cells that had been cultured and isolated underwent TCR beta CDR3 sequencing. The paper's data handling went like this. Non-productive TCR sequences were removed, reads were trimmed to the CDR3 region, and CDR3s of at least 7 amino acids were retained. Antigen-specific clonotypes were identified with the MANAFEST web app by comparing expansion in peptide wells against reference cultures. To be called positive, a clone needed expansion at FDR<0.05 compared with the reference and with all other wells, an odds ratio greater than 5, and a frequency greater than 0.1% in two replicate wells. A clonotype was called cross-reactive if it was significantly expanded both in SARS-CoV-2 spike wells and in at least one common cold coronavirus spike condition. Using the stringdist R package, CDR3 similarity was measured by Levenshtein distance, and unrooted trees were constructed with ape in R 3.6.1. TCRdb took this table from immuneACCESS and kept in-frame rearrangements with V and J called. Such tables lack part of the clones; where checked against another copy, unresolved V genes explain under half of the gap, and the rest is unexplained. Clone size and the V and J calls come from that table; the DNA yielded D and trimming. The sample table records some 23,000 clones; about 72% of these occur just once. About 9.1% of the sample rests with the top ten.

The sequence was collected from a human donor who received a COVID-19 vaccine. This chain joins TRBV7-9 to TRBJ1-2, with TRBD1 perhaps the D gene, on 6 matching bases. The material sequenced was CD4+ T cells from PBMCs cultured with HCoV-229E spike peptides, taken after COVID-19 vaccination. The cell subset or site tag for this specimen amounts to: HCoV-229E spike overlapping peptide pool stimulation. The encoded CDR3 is CASSFPPQGGAYGYTF. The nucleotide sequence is TGTGCCAGCAGCTTCCCCCCACAGGGCGGTGCCTATGGCTACACCTTC.